The 23 T cell receptor beta chains below were found in one sample sequenced in a study of cytomegalovirus exposure and HLA in healthy donors. The PCR was carried out with 60 Vbeta primers and 13 Jbeta primers. The repertoire was sequenced with immunoSEQ multiplex PCR; TCRdb's copy has only in-frame clones and lacks some. The profile shows some 120,000 clones, 15% of them singletons. The sequenced material came from PBMCs. The source is a woman aged 18-29 years in good health and CMV-seronegative.

This clone was seen a few times. V and J are TRBV30 and TRBJ1-1; D unresolved. The germline gives CDR1 GTSNPN, CDR2 SVGIG (reference sequence). V lost 3 bases and J lost 6, with 17 bases in between. The CDR3 is made up of 14 amino acids. The CDR3 spells CAWRAFSGWSEAFF. Here the CDR3 DNA reads TGTGCCTGGAGAGCCTTCTCGGGGTGGTCTGAAGCTTTCTTT.

The rearrangement uses TRBV5-6 and TRBJ2-7; no definite D call. The germline V gene has CDR1 SGHDT and CDR2 YYEEEE. Trimming pared 0 bases from V and 4 bases from J, leaving 14 bases between. This CDR3 region has 15 residues. Written as DNA, the CDR3 is TGTGCCAGCAGCTTGGGAGGCGGCTCTTCTTACGAGCAGTACTTC. Residues: CASSLGGGSSYEQYF. Full variable domain (rest looked up from reference TRBV5-6 and TRBJ2-7): DAGVTQSPTHLIKTRGQQVTLRCSPKSGHDTVSWYQQALGQGPQFIFQYYEEEERQRGNFPDRFSGHQFPNYSSELNVNALLLGDSALYLCASSLGGGSSYEQYFGPGTRLTVT.

This clone was seen a handful of times. This sample also contains other DNA sequences that code for the same CDR3. The rearrangement links TRBV5-1 to TRBJ2-5; D gene uncertain. The V gene lost 2 bases and the J gene lost 5 bases, with 4 bases spanning the gap. The germline CDR1 and CDR2 sequences are SGHRS and YFSETQ. The CDR3 runs 11 residues. Here the CDR3 DNA reads TGCGCCAGCAGCTTCGGGGAGACCCAGTACTTC. Amino acid sequence: CASSFGETQYF. Combining the CDR3 with reference TRBV5-1 and TRBJ2-5 gives the whole variable domain KAGVTQTPRYLIKTRGQQVTLSCSPISGHRSVSWYQQTPGQGLQFLFEYFSETQRNKGNFPGRFSGRQFSNSRSEMNVSTLELGDSALYLCASSFGETQYFGPGTRLLVL.

J is TRBJ2-1 and V is TRBV5-1; D is possibly TRBD1 (5 bases). Germline assignment: CDR1 SGHRS and CDR2 YFSETQ. This CDR3 contains 15 residues. V lost 2 bases, J lost 4 bases, and 13 bases lay in between. The CDR3 DNA is TGCGCCAGCAGCTTTTCAGGGTTGGGGTACAATGAGCAGTTCTTC. Translated, it gives CASSFSGLGYNEQFF.

A few counts support this clone. This CDR3 reads CASGRTGGDTEAFF. CDR3 coding DNA: TGTGCCAGCGGCAGGACAGGGGGGGACACTGAAGCTTTCTTT. The chain has TRBV28 and TRBJ1-1, with 10 bases lining up with TRBD1. Trimming cost V 8 bases and J 3 bases; bases outside gene matches: 6. The germline V gene has CDR1 MDHEN and CDR2 SYDVKM. The CDR3 covers 14 residues.

The chain carries TRBV23-1 and TRBJ2-1, with 8 positions matching TRBD2. Being an ORF, TRBV23-1 has a function that is uncertain. This CDR3 contains 16 residues. The V and J ends lost 2 bases and 0 bases, in that order; junction bases with no gene match: 3. Here the CDR3 DNA reads TGCGCCAGCAGTCAAACTGCGGGAGGCTCCTACAATGAGCAGTTCTTC. Translated: CASSQTAGGSYNEQFF.

V usage is TRBV5-8 and J usage is TRBJ1-2, with 9 bases aligning to TRBD1. Germline values: CDR1 SGHTS, CDR2 YDEGEE. The V gene end was trimmed by 4 bases and the J gene end by 1 base; junction bases not matched to a gene: 17. This CDR3 comprises 19 residues. CDR3 in amino acids: CASSLYLHGQGLFNYGYTF. The CDR3 coding sequence is TGTGCCAGCAGCCTCTACCTCCACGGACAGGGGCTCTTTAACTATGGCTACACCTTC.

This clone appeared many times. The chain combines TRBV14 with TRBJ1-2; the match to TRBD1 covers 7 bases. Looked up from germline, CDR1 is SGHDN and CDR2 is FVKESK. J lost 5 bases, V lost 3 bases, and 12 bases had no gene match. The CDR3 is made up of 16 amino acids. CDR3 bases: TGTGCCAGCAGCCAGCGCCCACTGGGACAGATTTATGGCTACACCTTC. Residues: CASSQRPLGQIYGYTF.

This clone came up a few times. This chain uses TRBV29-1 with TRBJ1-2; TRBD1 matches 8 bases. The CDR3 consists of 14 residues. CDR1 is SQVTM, CDR2 ANQGSEA, per germline. J gave up 8 bases and V 5 bases, and 13 bases lay outside the gene matches. As DNA, the CDR3 is TGCAGCGTTCCCGTTACTCAGGGGGCGGAGGGCTACACCTTC. Its protein product is CSVPVTQGAEGYTF.

J is TRBJ1-3 and V is TRBV6-6, with D unclear. Looked up from germline, CDR1 is MNHNY and CDR2 is SVGAGI (reference sequence). The V gene lost 0 bases and the J gene lost 0 bases, with 9 bases spanning the gap. There are 16 residues in the CDR3. This chain's CDR3 is CASSYSAGSSGNTIYF. The CDR3 coding sequence is TGTGCCAGCAGTTACTCTGCAGGTAGCTCTGGAAACACCATATATTTT.

The J gene is TRBJ1-5, the V gene TRBV27, with a tentative D call TRBD1 (5 bases). Between the trimmed V and J ends, which lost 3 bases and 9 bases, there was a span of 12 bases. CDR3 length: 13 residues. Germline lookup yields CDR1 MNHEY and CDR2 SMNVEV (reference sequence). CDR3 loop: CASSLTGVRPQHF. CDR3 DNA sequence: TGTGCCAGCAGTTTGACGGGGGTTCGGCCCCAGCATTTT.

This clone was found a few times. In DNA form, the CDR3 reads TGTGCCAGCAGCCGAGTTACTCCGGGTAGCACTGAAGCTTTCTTT. Its translation is CASSRVTPGSTEAFF. The chain is built from TRBV6-5 and TRBJ1-1; D remains ambiguous. V lost 6 bases and J 4 bases, leaving 18 bases between the germline ends. Germline values: CDR1 MNHEY, CDR2 SVGAGI. This CDR3 has 15 amino acids.

This chain uses TRBV9 with TRBJ1-3, with TRBD1 identical over 9 bases. Germline lookup yields CDR1 SGDLS and CDR2 YYNGEE. CDR3 length: 18 amino acids. Trimming at V came to 1 base and at J to 4 bases, leaving 12 bases not matched to a gene. CDR3 protein: CASSVSKEQGARGNTIYF. As DNA, the CDR3 is TGTGCCAGCAGCGTAAGCAAGGAACAGGGGGCGCGAGGAAACACCATATATTTT.

This chain connects TRBV7-3 to TRBJ2-2; the D is unclear. The V end lost 0 bases, the J end lost 8 bases, and 10 bases lay between the germline ends. Germline V gene lookup returns CDR1 SGHTA and CDR2 FQGTGA. This CDR3 has 14 amino acids. The CDR3 nucleotides are TGTGCCAGCAGCTTAACTCAGGTGTCGGGGGAGCTGTTTTTT. Protein sequence: CASSLTQVSGELFF.

The genes are TRBV6-1 and TRBJ2-3; 11 nucleotides line up with TRBD2. The CDR3 has 15 residues. The V and J ends lost 4 bases and 3 bases, in that order; junction bases with no gene match: 3. Germline CDR1 reads MNHNS; CDR2 reads SASEGT. The CDR3 nucleotides read TGTGCCAGCAGTGCATCTAGCGGGAGGACAGATACGCAGTATTTT. This codes for CASSASSGRTDTQYF.

J is TRBJ1-2 and V is TRBV7-2, with TRBD1 identical over 7 bases. Trimming removed 11 bases from V and 4 bases from J; junction bases left unmatched: 7. The CDR3 has 12 residues. Germline values: CDR1 SGHTA, CDR2 FQGNSA. The CDR3 coding sequence is TGTGCCGGAAACAGGGGCCCCTATGGCTACACCTTC. Translated: CAGNRGPYGYTF.

This sequence joins TRBV6-5 and TRBJ1-5; D gene ambiguous. V lost 6 bases to trimming and J lost 4 bases, with 10 bases between them. The length of the CDR3 is 13 residues. Germline values: CDR1 MNHEY, CDR2 SVGAGI. As DNA, the CDR3 is TGTGCCAGCAGGCGTGGGCCGAATCAGCCCCAGCATTTT. Protein sequence: CASRRGPNQPQHF.

This clone has just a few counts. V and J are TRBV29-1 and TRBJ1-2; no firm D call. V gave up 3 bases and J gave up 2 bases, with 7 bases separating them. Germline V gene lookup returns CDR1 SQVTM and CDR2 ANQGSEA. The CDR3 is 12 amino acids. CDR3 protein: CSVEVQNYGYTF. The CDR3 DNA sequence: TGCAGCGTTGAGGTCCAGAACTATGGCTACACCTTC.

The rearrangement joins TRBV2 to TRBJ1-1; tentative D call: TRBD1 (6 bases). CDR1 and CDR2 (germline): SNHLY, FYNNEI. Trimming cost V 4 bases and J 1 base, with 10 bases left between them. The CDR3 spans 14 residues. The CDR3 spells CASSGDRRNTEAFF. DNA of the CDR3: TGTGCCAGCAGTGGTGACAGGAGGAACACTGAAGCTTTCTTT.

This clone has just a few counts. The chain joins TRBV19 to TRBJ2-6; D is perhaps TRBD2 (5 bases). V dropped 4 bases and J dropped 0 bases, with 19 bases sitting between them. CDR1 LNHDA and CDR2 SQIVND come from the germline V gene (reference sequence). The CDR3 spans 19 residues. The CDR3: CASSTPFERALSGANVLTF. The CDR3 nucleotides read TGTGCCAGTAGTACCCCTTTTGAGAGGGCACTCTCTGGGGCCAACGTCCTGACTTTC. The entire variable domain, with the rest obtained from reference TRBV19 and TRBJ2-6, is as follows: DGGITQSPKYLFRKEGQNVTLSCEQNLNHDAMYWYRQDPGQGLRLIYYSQIVNDFQKGDIAEGYSVSREKKESFPLTVTSAQKNPTAFYLCASSTPFERALSGANVLTFGAGSRLTVL.

This clone was seen a handful of times. The chain employs TRBV28 and TRBJ1-2; no clear D gene. CDR1 and CDR2 (germline): MDHEN, SYDVKM. Trimming removed 3 bases from V and 4 bases from J, with 9 bases in between. The length of the CDR3 is 13 residues. CDR3 nucleotides: TGTGCCAGCAGTTTTCGACATGGCTATGGCTACACCTTC. This codes for CASSFRHGYGYTF.

The chain uses TRBV2 and TRBJ2-7; TRBD1 matches 7 bases. CDR3 length: 11 amino acids. The junction had 2 bases not matched to a gene; V was cut back by 9 bases and J by 3 bases. Per the germline V gene, CDR1 is SNHLY and CDR2 is FYNNEI. The CDR3 here is CASRDSYEQYF. DNA of the CDR3: TGTGCCAGTAGGGACAGCTACGAGCAGTACTTC.

This chain links TRBV9 with TRBJ2-3; D gene unclear. The V gene's germline CDR1 is SGDLS and CDR2 YYNGEE. CDR3 length: 13 residues. Deletions cut 0 bases from V and 6 bases from J, with 8 bases between. The CDR3 loop reads CASSVDVGDTQYF. CDR3 coding DNA: TGTGCCAGCAGCGTAGATGTCGGGGATACGCAGTATTTT. Filled out from reference TRBV9 and TRBJ2-3, the complete variable domain reads DSGVTQTPKHLITATGQRVTLRCSPRSGDLSVYWYQQSLDQGLQFLIQYYNGEERAKGNILERFSAQQFPDLHSELNLSSLELGDSALYFCASSVDVGDTQYFGPGTRLTVL.